A selection of T cell receptor beta chains follows, all from one sample in a study of OX40 agonist ivuxolimab in advanced cancers. Repertoires were generated with immunoSEQ multiplex PCR, while TCRdb's copy carries only in-frame clones and drops some. This sample has fewer than 200,000 clones; under 95% occur once, and the top ten carry around 0.31%. The input for sequencing was CD4+ or CD8+ T cells sorted from blood, taken in a trial of the OX40 agonist ivuxolimab. These receptors were taken from an adult with an advanced solid tumor such as melanoma, head and neck, liver or kidney cancer. The CDR3 runs from the conserved cysteine through the conserved F or W. A D gene is named only where the DNA matches it firmly. A row's size may be missing; if present it is once, few, many or a size class.

TRBV6-5	TRBJ1-2	15	NA	NA	CASSYGQGSNYGYTF	TGTGCCAGCAGTTACGGGCAGGGGTCGAACTATGGCTACACCTTC
TRBV11-2	TRBJ1-1	13	NA	NA	CASSFQGGTEAFF	TGTGCCAGCAGCTTTCAAGGGGGCACTGAAGCTTTCTTT
TRBV5-6	TRBJ2-5	13	NA	NA	CASSLEQPRTQYF	TGTGCCAGCAGCTTGGAACAGCCCCGGACCCAGTACTTC
TRBV28	TRBJ1-4	14	NA	NA	CASTIFATNEKLFF	TGTGCCAGCACCATCTTTGCAACTAATGAAAAACTGTTTTTT
TRBV5-1	TRBJ2-6	15	NA	NA	CASSPGTSGANVLTF	TGCGCCAGCAGCCCCGGGACCTCTGGGGCCAACGTCCTGACTTTC
TRBV27	TRBJ2-5	15	NA	TRBD1	CASSFSGTGGETQYF	TGTGCCAGCAGTTTCTCCGGGACAGGGGGGGAGACCCAGTACTTC
TRBV11-2	TRBJ2-5	14	NA	TRBD1	CASSRDRGGETQYF	TGTGCCAGCAGCCGGGACAGGGGGGGAGAGACCCAGTACTTC
TRBV19	TRBJ1-1	15	NA	TRBD1	CASRRLGGAHTEAFF	TGTGCCAGTCGACGGCTAGGGGGCGCGCACACTGAAGCTTTCTTT
TRBV7-2	TRBJ1-1	15	NA	TRBD1	CASSSPTGQGTEAFF	TGTGCCAGCAGCTCCCCGACGGGACAGGGGACTGAAGCTTTCTTT
TRBV4-1	TRBJ2-7	15	NA	TRBD1	CASSPSAGGRYEQYF	TGCGCCAGCAGCCCTTCCGCAGGGGGCAGGTACGAGCAGTACTTC
TRBV18	TRBJ2-7	14	once	NA	CASSPGTSSYEQYF	TGTGCCAGCTCACCCGGGACAAGTAGCTACGAGCAGTACTTC
TRBV11-2	TRBJ2-1	13	NA	NA	CASSFLGPNEQFF	TGTGCCAGCAGCTTTCTAGGTCCCAATGAGCAGTTCTTC
TRBV27	TRBJ1-3	18	few	NA	CASSSPLPRSIPKSTIYF	TGTGCCAGCAGTTCCCCTCTCCCCAGGTCTATCCCTAAGTCCACCATATATTTT
TRBV5-4	TRBJ2-2	15	NA	NA	CASSLKQVNTGELFF	TGTGCCAGCAGCTTAAAACAGGTGAACACCGGGGAGCTGTTTTTT
TRBV25-1	TRBJ1-2	14	NA	NA	CASSDRLGRYGYTF	TGTGCCAGCAGTGACCGATTGGGCCGCTATGGCTACACCTTC
TRBV29-1	TRBJ2-1	17	NA	NA	CSVEDLGHYSSYNEQFF	TGCAGCGTTGAAGATCTTGGGCATTACAGCTCCTACAATGAGCAGTTCTTC
TRBV9	TRBJ1-2	12	NA	TRBD1	CASSGDRVGYTF	TGTGCCAGCAGCGGAGACAGGGTTGGCTACACCTTC
TRBV27	TRBJ1-1	15	NA	NA	CASSLSAGLGTEAFF	TGTGCCAGCAGTTTATCGGCCGGGTTGGGGACTGAAGCTTTCTTT
TRBV9	TRBJ2-5	15	NA	NA	CASSVVGGTQETQYF	TGTGCCAGCAGCGTAGTTGGCGGAACCCAAGAGACCCAGTACTTC
TRBV10-1	TRBJ1-2	14	NA	NA	CASSEGPSGYGYTF	TGCGCCAGCAGTGAAGGCCCGTCAGGGTATGGCTACACCTTC
TRBV6-5	TRBJ2-6	14	NA	TRBD2	CASRSGVGANVLTF	TGTGCCTCTCGAAGCGGGGTTGGGGCCAACGTCCTGACTTTC
TRBV4-1	TRBJ2-2	18	NA	TRBD2	CASSQVILAGGIRGELFF	TGCGCCAGCAGCCAAGTGATACTAGCGGGAGGCATCCGCGGGGAGCTGTTTTTT
TRBV14	TRBJ2-4	15	NA	NA	CASSRMGVAKNIQYF	TGTGCCAGCAGCCGGATGGGGGTAGCCAAAAACATTCAGTACTTC
TRBV5-1	TRBJ2-3	15	NA	NA	CASSFDRPYTDTQYF	TGCGCCAGCAGCTTTGACAGGCCCTACACAGATACGCAGTATTTT
TRBV10-2	TRBJ1-1	14	NA	NA	CASSGTGWNTEAFF	TGCGCCAGCAGTGGAACAGGTTGGAACACTGAAGCTTTCTTT
TRBV6-5	TRBJ1-2	12	NA	NA	CASLGRNYGYTF	TGTGCCAGCCTGGGGCGTAACTATGGCTACACCTTC
TRBV20-1	TRBJ2-4	11	NA	TRBD2	CSATVLAGGYF	TGCAGTGCTACCGTCCTAGCGGGAGGGTACTTC
TRBV5-6	TRBJ2-1	15	NA	NA	CASSFKGVNYNEQFF	TGTGCCAGCAGCTTTAAGGGGGTTAACTACAATGAGCAGTTCTTC
TRBV5-6	TRBJ2-7	16	NA	TRBD1	CASTTWDRRGSYEQYF	TGTGCCAGCACTACTTGGGACAGGAGGGGCTCCTACGAGCAGTACTTC
TRBV15	TRBJ1-1	18	NA	NA	CATSRGGDIFTPLTEAFF	TGTGCCACCAGCAGAGGGGGGGACATATTTACCCCCCTAACTGAAGCTTTCTTT
TRBV5-4	TRBJ2-1	15	NA	NA	CASSPQGSSYNEQFF	TGTGCCAGCAGCCCACAGGGTAGCTCCTACAATGAGCAGTTCTTC
TRBV5-1	TRBJ1-1	11	once	NA	CASSLGTEAFF	TGCGCCAGCAGCTTGGGCACTGAAGCTTTCTTT
TRBV4-3	TRBJ1-6	17	once	NA	CASSQDWQETYNSPLHF	TGCGCCAGCAGCCAAGATTGGCAGGAGACCTATAATTCACCCCTCCACTTT
TRBV6-5	TRBJ2-7	14	NA	NA	CASRPPEATYEQYF	TGTGCCAGCAGACCCCCTGAAGCCACTTACGAGCAGTACTTC
TRBV9	TRBJ2-2	15	few	NA	CASRLTGSNTGELFF	TGTGCCAGCAGACTTACAGGGTCGAACACCGGGGAGCTGTTTTTT
TRBV7-9	TRBJ1-6	14	NA	NA	CASSLVGAHSPLHF	TGTGCCAGCAGCTTAGTCGGCGCTCATTCACCCCTCCACTTT